This note documents a single T cell receptor beta chain sequence. What it binds is not known. V was cut by 1 base and J by 4 bases, with 4 bases left in between. Germline V lookup: CDR1 SGHTA, CDR2 FQGTGA. This CDR3 is built from 13 residues. This sample is part of a study of cytotoxic CD8 clonotypes in ibrutinib-treated CLL. From cryopreserved PBMCs came 2 to 2.5 micrograms of genomic DNA used for TCR beta libraries. Study-level results: Sustained-remission and progressing patients' sampling times differed.

The assay was immunoSEQ multiplex PCR, and TCRdb's table has in-frame clones only and misses some. The sample shows roughly 29,000 clones, 76% of them seen only once. Source: PBMCs, taken after 36 months of ibrutinib treatment. This rearrangement joins TRBV7-3 to TRBJ2-2; D unresolved. The TCR originated in a human donor with chronic lymphocytic leukemia. The CDR3 region is CASSLIGTGELFF. DNA of the CDR3: TGTGCCAGCAGCTTAATTGGCACCGGGGAGCTGTTTTTT.